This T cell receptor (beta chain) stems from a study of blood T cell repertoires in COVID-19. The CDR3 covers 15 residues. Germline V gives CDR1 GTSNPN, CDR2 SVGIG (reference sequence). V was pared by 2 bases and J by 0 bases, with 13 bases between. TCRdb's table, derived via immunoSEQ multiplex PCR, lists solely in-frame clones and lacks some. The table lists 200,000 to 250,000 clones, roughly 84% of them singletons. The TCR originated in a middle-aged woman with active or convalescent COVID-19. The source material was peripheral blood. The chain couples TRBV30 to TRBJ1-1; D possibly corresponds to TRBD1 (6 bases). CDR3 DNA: TGTGCCTGGAGTTCTTCCTACAGGGTGAACACTGAAGCTTTCTTT. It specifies CAWSSSYRVNTEAFF.